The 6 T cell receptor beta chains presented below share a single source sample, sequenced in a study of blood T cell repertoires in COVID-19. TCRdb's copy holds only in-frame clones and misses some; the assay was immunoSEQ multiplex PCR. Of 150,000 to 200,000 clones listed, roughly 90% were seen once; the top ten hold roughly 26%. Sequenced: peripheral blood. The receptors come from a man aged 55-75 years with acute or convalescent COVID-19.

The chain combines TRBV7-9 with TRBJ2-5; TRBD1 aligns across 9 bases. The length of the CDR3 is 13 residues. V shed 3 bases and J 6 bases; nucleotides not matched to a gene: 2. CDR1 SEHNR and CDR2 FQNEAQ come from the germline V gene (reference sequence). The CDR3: CASSLGQGQTQYF. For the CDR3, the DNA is TGTGCCAGCAGCTTGGGACAGGGACAGACCCAGTACTTC.

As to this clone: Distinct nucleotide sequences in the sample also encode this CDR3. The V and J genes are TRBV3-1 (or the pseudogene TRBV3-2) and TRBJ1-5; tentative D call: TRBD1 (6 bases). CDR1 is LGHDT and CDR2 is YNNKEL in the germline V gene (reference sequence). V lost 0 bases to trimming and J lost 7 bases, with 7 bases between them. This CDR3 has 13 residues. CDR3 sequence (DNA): TGTGCCAGCAGCCAAGACAGGGGCCAGCCCCAGCATTTT. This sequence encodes CASSQDRGQPQHF.

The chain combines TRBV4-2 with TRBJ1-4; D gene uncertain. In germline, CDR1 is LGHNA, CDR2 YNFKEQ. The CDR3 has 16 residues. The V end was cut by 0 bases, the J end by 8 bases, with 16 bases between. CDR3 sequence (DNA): TGTGCCAGCAGCCAAGAAAGATCCGGCAGACAAGAAAAACTGTTTTTT. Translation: CASSQERSGRQEKLFF.

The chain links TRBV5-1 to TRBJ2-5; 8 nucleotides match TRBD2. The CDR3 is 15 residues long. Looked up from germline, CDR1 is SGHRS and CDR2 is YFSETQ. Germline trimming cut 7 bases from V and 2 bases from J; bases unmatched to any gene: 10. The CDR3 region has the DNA TGCGCCAGCTCCCTCGCGGGAGGTTCTCAAGAGACCCAGTACTTC. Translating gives CASSLAGGSQETQYF.

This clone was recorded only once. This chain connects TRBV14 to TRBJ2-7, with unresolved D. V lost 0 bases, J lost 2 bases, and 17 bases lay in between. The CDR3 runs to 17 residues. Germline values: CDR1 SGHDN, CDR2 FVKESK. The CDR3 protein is CASSQDRSGWSPYEQYF. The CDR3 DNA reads TGTGCCAGCAGCCAAGATCGTTCGGGTTGGAGTCCCTACGAGCAGTACTTC.

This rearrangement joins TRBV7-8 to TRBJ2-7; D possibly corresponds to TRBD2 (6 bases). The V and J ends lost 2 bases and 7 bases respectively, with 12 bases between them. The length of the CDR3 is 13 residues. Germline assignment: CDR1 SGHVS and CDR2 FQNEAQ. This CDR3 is CASSLTSRGEQYV. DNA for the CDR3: TGTGCCAGCAGCTTAACTTCTCGGGGGGAGCAGTACGTC.